The clone carrying this TCR beta chain was seen a few times. Its antigen remains unidentified. The sample belongs to a study of cytomegalovirus exposure and HLA in healthy donors. General observations from the study: Analysis performed later showed TCR beta chains linked to HLA being more clonally expanded than equally common others.

CDR1 and CDR2 from the germline V gene are SNHLY and FYNNEI. J was trimmed by 2 bases and V by 11 bases; bases with no gene match: 14. There are 15 residues in the CDR3. Vbeta (60) and Jbeta (13) primers were used in the PCR. Using immunoSEQ multiplex PCR, the repertoire was profiled, and TCRdb retains in-frame clones only, with some absent. The sample has about 35,000 clones, 80% seen once. This receptor was identified in a male donor in good health and CMV-seronegative. The chain is built from TRBV2 and TRBJ1-2; 7 nucleotides match TRBD1. Sequencing was performed on PBMCs. CDR3 loop: CAHGTAHLGNYGYTF. The CDR3 nucleotides are TGTGCCCATGGGACAGCTCACTTGGGAAACTATGGCTACACCTTC.